This T cell receptor (beta chain) was profiled in a study of vaccination and CD4 T cells after COVID-19. Whole-study context: Overlapping spike pools from SARS-CoV-2 and HCoV-NL63, HCoV-OC43 and HCoV-229E served as culture stimuli. Study-level points and caveats: Convalescent patients displayed a median about 90% of reactive clones emerging only post-vaccination.

At the Johns Hopkins FTIC core, DNA taken from cultured CD4+ T cells was sequenced by way of the Oncomine TCR Beta short-read assay. MiXCR was run by TCRdb on the PCR reads, yielding one entry per CDR3 protein. The data hold about 13,000 distinct CDR3 sequences, with roughly 61% observed a single time. This clonotype was observed a few times. Its specificity is not known. The CDR3 is made up of 13 amino acids. Germline trimming cut 3 bases from V and 3 bases from J; bases unmatched to any gene: 1. Treatment here: approximately nine-day PBMC culture with coronavirus spike peptide pools or control peptides (ViraFEST assay). Using peptide pools, antigen-specific T cells were expanded in ViraFEST before TCRs were sequenced. Positive PCR tests were logged from March through December 2020, ahead of US Alpha, Beta and Delta variants.

The receptor comes from a human donor who had recovered from COVID-19. The sample was CD4+ T cells from blood, cultured in vitro. The chain couples TRBV12-3 or TRBV12-4 to TRBJ2-5, with 7 bases identical to TRBD2. The CDR3 DNA is TGTGCCAGCAGTTTTGCGGGGGAAGAGACCCAGTACTTC. The encoded protein is CASSFAGEETQYF.